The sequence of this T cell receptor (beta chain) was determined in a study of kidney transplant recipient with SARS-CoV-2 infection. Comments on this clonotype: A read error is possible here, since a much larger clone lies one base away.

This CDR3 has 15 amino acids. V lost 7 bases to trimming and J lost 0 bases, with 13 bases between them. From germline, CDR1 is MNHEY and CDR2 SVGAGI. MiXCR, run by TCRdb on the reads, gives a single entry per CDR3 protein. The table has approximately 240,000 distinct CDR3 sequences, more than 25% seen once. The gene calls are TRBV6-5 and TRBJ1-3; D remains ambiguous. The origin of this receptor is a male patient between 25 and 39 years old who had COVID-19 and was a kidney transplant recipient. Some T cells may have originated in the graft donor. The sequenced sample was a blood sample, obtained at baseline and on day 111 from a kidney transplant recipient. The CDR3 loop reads CASTYRLCSGNTIYF. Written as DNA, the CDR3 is TGTGCCAGCACCTATCGACTCTGCTCTGGAAACACCATATATTTT.